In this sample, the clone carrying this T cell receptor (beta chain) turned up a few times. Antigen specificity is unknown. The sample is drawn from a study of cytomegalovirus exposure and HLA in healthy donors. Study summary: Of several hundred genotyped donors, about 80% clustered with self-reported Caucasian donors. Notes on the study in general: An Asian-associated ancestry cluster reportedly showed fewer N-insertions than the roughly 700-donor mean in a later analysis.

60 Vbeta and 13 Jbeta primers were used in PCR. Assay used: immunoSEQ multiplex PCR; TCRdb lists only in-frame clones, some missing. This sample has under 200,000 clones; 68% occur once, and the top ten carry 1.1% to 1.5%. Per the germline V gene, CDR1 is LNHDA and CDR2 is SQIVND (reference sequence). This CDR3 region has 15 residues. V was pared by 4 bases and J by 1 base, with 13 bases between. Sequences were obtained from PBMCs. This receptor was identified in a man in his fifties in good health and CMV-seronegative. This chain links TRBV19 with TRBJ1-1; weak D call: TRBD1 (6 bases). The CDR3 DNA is TGTGCCAGTAGTACAGGACAGCGGGGGAACACTGAAGCTTTCTTT. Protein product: CASSTGQRGNTEAFF. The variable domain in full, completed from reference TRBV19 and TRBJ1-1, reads DGGITQSPKYLFRKEGQNVTLSCEQNLNHDAMYWYRQDPGQGLRLIYYSQIVNDFQKGDIAEGYSVSREKKESFPLTVTSAQKNPTAFYLCASSTGQRGNTEAFFGQGTRLTVV.